This T cell receptor (beta chain) comes out of a study of shared clonotypes between healthy human individuals. Study-level information: The donor pool was made up of two women and a few men aged 18 to 49.

Sequenced by immunoSEQ multiplex PCR; TCRdb stores in-frame clones only, minus some. The profile shows 500,000 to 650,000 clones, around 78% of them singletons. Study-wide results and caveats: Sharing of clonotypes among donors was expected to vary with sequencing depth.

A remark on this clone: Its antigen remains unidentified.

There are 11 residues in the CDR3. CDR1 is MNHNY and CDR2 is SVGAGI in the germline V gene (reference sequence). V was cut by 7 bases and J by 5 bases, with 5 bases left in between. The sequence derives from a woman between 35 and 50 years old in good health. Some clones in this sample may be carry-over from other donors' samples. Sequenced material: PBMCs. This chain connects TRBV6-6 to TRBJ1-4; D call uncertain. The CDR3 DNA follows: TGTGCCAGCAAGCAAAATGAAAAACTGTTTTTT. It yields the protein CASKQNEKLFF.